The 9 T cell receptor beta chains listed next were all sequenced from one sample in a study of identical twins. From the 5' RACE reads, TCRdb called clonotypes with MiXCR, one entry per CDR3 protein. The data show approximately 240,000 distinct CDR3 sequences, over 12% seen once. Specimen: memory (CD45RO+) T cells sorted from blood. The receptor source for this set is a young woman in good health.

This clonotype was counted a few times. The rearrangement links TRBV5-1 to TRBJ2-1, with D tentatively TRBD2 (7 bases). Trimming took off 4 bases at V and 0 bases at J, with 14 bases between the two ends. The CDR3 contains 16 residues. In germline, CDR1 is SGHRS, CDR2 YFSETQ. CDR3 loop: CASSGGGHSSYNEQFF. CDR3 nucleotide sequence: TGCGCCAGCAGCGGGGGGGGACACAGCTCCTACAATGAGCAGTTCTTC.

The chain carries TRBV20-1 and TRBJ2-4; TRBD1 aligns across 8 bases. In germline, CDR1 is DFQATT, CDR2 SNEGSKA (reference sequence). Trimming cost V 5 bases and J 0 bases; bases outside gene matches: 15. CDR3 length: 18 amino acids. The CDR3 DNA reads as TGCAGTGCTGAGGGGAGACAGGGGCCCGATCTAGCCAAAAACATTCAGTACTTC. It yields the protein CSAEGRQGPDLAKNIQYF.

There are a few counts of this clonotype. This chain joins TRBV6-1 and TRBJ1-2, with D possibly being TRBD1 (6 bases). Germline CDR1 MNHNS, CDR2 SASEGT. With 7 bases removed from V and 1 base from J, the gap between germline ends came to 10 bases. The CDR3 has 13 residues. The CDR3 DNA reads as TGTGCCAGCAAACAACAGGGTAACTATGGCTACACCTTC. Its translation: CASKQQGNYGYTF.

The chain joins TRBV12-3 or TRBV12-4 to TRBJ2-5, with no clear D. The CDR3 has 13 residues. The V and J ends lost 3 bases and 5 bases respectively, with 10 bases between them. CDR3 DNA: TGTGCCAGCAGTTTTGTGGTTGGGGAGACCCAGTACTTC. Translating it yields CASSFVVGETQYF.

Written as DNA, the CDR3 is TGTGCCAGCAGCCCGCTATGGGGCATAGCGGCCCAAGAGACCCAGTACTTC. This sequence encodes CASSPLWGIAAQETQYF. This chain uses TRBV11-2 with TRBJ2-5; D perhaps matches TRBD2 (6 bases). Germline V CDR1 and CDR2: SGHAT, FQNNGV. There are 17 residues in the CDR3. V was clipped by 5 bases and J by 1 base, with 20 bases between them. Drawing the rest from reference TRBV11-2 and TRBJ2-5, the complete variable domain is EAGVAQSPRYKIIEKRQSVAFWCNPISGHATLYWYQQILGQGPKLLIQFQNNGVVDDSQLPKDRFSAERLKGVDSTLKIQPAKLEDSAVYLCASSPLWGIAAQETQYFGPGTRLLVL.

This chain uses TRBV6-2 or TRBV6-3 with TRBJ2-3, with D perhaps TRBD2 (6 bases). V lost 7 bases to trimming and J lost 5 bases, with 19 bases between them. The CDR3 is made up of 15 amino acids. Per the germline V gene, CDR1 is MNHEY and CDR2 is SVGEGT. CDR3 sequence: CASIGRRRGGDTQYF. The CDR3 region has the DNA TGTGCCAGCATTGGAAGGCGGAGGGGTGGAGATACGCAGTATTTT.

This rearrangement joins TRBV11-3 to TRBJ2-3; 11 bases match TRBD2. CDR1 and CDR2 from the germline V gene are SGHNT and YENEEA. This CDR3 has 16 residues. Trimming took 2 bases from V and 6 from J; bases not matched to a gene: 7. The CDR3 here is CASSLITSGGGDTQYF. CDR3 sequence (DNA): TGTGCCAGCAGCTTAATAACTAGCGGGGGCGGGGATACGCAGTATTTT.

This clonotype appeared many times. This chain links TRBV20-1 with TRBJ2-7; 11 bases map to TRBD1. Looked up from germline, CDR1 is DFQATT and CDR2 is SNEGSKA (reference sequence). CDR3 size: 16 residues. Trimming at V came to 6 bases and at J to 7 bases, leaving 17 bases not matched to a gene. CDR3 bases: TGCAGTGCGGAGGATGTAGCAGGGACAGGGGGGGGAGAGCAGTACTTC. This encodes CSAEDVAGTGGGEQYF.

The V and J genes are TRBV5-5 and TRBJ2-1; D gene unclear. The V end was cut by 0 bases, the J end by 7 bases, with 8 bases between. Germline CDR1 and CDR2: SGHKS and YYEKEE (reference sequence). The CDR3 contains 13 residues. The CDR3 region is CASSLGYVNEQFF. CDR3 sequence (DNA): TGTGCCAGCAGCTTGGGATACGTGAATGAGCAGTTCTTC.